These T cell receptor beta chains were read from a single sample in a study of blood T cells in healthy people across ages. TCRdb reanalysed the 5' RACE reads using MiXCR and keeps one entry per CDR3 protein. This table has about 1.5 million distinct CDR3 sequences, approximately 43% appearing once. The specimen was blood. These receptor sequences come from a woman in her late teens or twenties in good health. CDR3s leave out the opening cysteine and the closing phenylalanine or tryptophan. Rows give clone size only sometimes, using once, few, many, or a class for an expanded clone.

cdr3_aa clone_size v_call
ASSSRTNSPLH - TRBV7-8
ASSPFGDEQY - TRBV3-1
ASEQGVNQPQH - TRBV2
ASSESPNLPYGYT few TRBV10-2
ASSLRRSSSYEQY - TRBV7-2
SASGQGPISGANVLT few TRBV20-1
ASSFGPGVYEQY - TRBV12-3/TRBV12-4
AISETKGTAYEQY few TRBV10-3
SGIAGGTLHNEQF few TRBV29-1
AISESFAENSGANVLT - TRBV10-3
ASSQFSRTASTDTQY - TRBV4-3
ASSLSAGMEDIQY - TRBV27